The 15 T cell receptor beta chains in this list originate from one sample, sequenced in a study of blood T cells in healthy people across ages. Then a second PCR, running roughly 7 to 11 cycles, was carried out with a sample-barcoded 5' primer and a J-beta primer mix. TCRdb fed the 5' RACE reads into MiXCR, producing one record per CDR3 protein. The repertoire holds about 1.4 million distinct CDR3 sequences, approximately 59% seen once, with 6.5% to 8.5% in the top ten. Sequenced input: blood. The receptor set was obtained from a man younger than 35 in good health.

The chain employs TRBV7-2 and TRBJ2-3, with 7 bases fitting TRBD2. This CDR3 has 15 residues. CDR1 and CDR2 (germline): SGHTA, FQGNSA. Germline trimming cut 2 bases from V and 5 bases from J; bases unmatched to any gene: 7. This CDR3 reads CASSLWAGAEDTQYF. For the CDR3, the DNA is TGTGCCAGCAGCTTATGGGCGGGAGCGGAAGATACGCAGTATTTT.

The chain recombines TRBV3-1 with TRBJ2-5, with a tentative D call TRBD2 (5 bases). V was clipped by 0 bases and J by 5 bases, with 10 bases between them. Germline V gene lookup returns CDR1 LGHDT and CDR2 YNNKEL (reference sequence). The CDR3 is 14 residues long. CDR3 region: CASSQDLEDETQYF. The DNA for the CDR3 is TGTGCCAGCAGCCAAGATTTGGAGGACGAGACCCAGTACTTC.

The V and J genes are TRBV6-5 and TRBJ1-5; 7 bases are a match to TRBD1. CDR3 length equals 18 residues. Germline V CDR1 and CDR2: MNHEY, SVGAGI. Germline trimming cut 2 bases from V and 0 bases from J; bases unmatched to any gene: 10. This CDR3 is CASSYPTGQEYSNQPQHF. The CDR3 nucleotides read TGTGCCAGCAGTTACCCTACCGGACAGGAATATAGCAATCAGCCCCAGCATTTT.

This clonotype occurred a few times. The gene calls are TRBV6-6 and TRBJ2-5; weak D call: TRBD1 (5 bases). The CDR3 is made up of 12 amino acids. Germline values: CDR1 MNHNY, CDR2 SVGAGI (reference sequence). The V gene lost 10 bases and the J gene lost 5 bases, with 14 bases spanning the gap. The chain's CDR3 is CATIQGTETQYF. The CDR3 bases are TGTGCCACGATTCAGGGAACCGAGACCCAGTACTTC.

The J gene is TRBJ2-3, the V gene TRBV6-5, with 11 bases aligning to TRBD2. Germline V CDR1 and CDR2: MNHEY, SVGAGI. V dropped 6 bases and J dropped 5; count of bases not matched to a gene: 4. CDR3 size: 14 residues. CDR3 sequence reads: CASSSSGRLDTQYF. CDR3 bases: TGTGCCAGCAGCTCTAGCGGGAGGCTAGATACGCAGTATTTT.

The rearrangement uses TRBV4-1 and TRBJ2-7; D not resolved. Germline V lookup: CDR1 MGHRA, CDR2 YSYEKL. The CDR3 has 12 amino acids. Trimming pared 1 base from V and 6 bases from J, leaving 7 bases between. CDR3 sequence reads: CASSQGKSEQYF. For the CDR3, the DNA is TGCGCCAGCAGCCAAGGAAAATCCGAGCAGTACTTC.

This chain joins TRBV9 and TRBJ2-3; 8 bases match TRBD1. After removal of 3 bases from V and 3 bases from J, the junction contained 3 bases not matched to a gene. There are 14 residues in the CDR3. The germline gives CDR1 SGDLS, CDR2 YYNGEE. As DNA, the CDR3 is TGTGCCAGCAGCGCGGACAGGGAAACAGATACGCAGTATTTT. Protein: CASSADRETDTQYF.

The chain joins TRBV4-1 to TRBJ2-4; D is uncertain. The J call could be wrong; TRBJ2-7 is a better fit for the DNA end. Germline assignment: CDR1 MGHRA and CDR2 YSYEKL. The CDR3 spans 15 residues. As DNA, the CDR3 is TGCGCCAGCAGCCAAGTAGGGTCTGCACCCTACGAGCAGTACTTC. This gives the protein CASSQVGSAPYEQYF.

This chain links TRBV12-3 or TRBV12-4 with TRBJ1-5; 9 bases fit TRBD1. The CDR3 extends over 17 amino acids. The junction had 10 bases not matched to a gene; V was cut back by 6 bases and J by 1 base. In nucleotides, the CDR3 is TGTGCCAGCAGCATCGGACAGGGGAGGATAAGCAATCAGCCCCAGCATTTT. This encodes CASSIGQGRISNQPQHF.

This chain joins TRBV7-9 and TRBJ2-5, with TRBD2 as a possible D gene (6 bases). The CDR3 loop spans 13 amino acids. Germline CDR1 is SEHNR and CDR2 is FQNEAQ (reference sequence). V lost 2 bases and J lost 11, with 15 bases in between. CDR3 coding DNA: TGTGCCAGCAGCTTACCGGTGGGGGGTGAGCAGTACTTC. It encodes CASSLPVGGEQYF.

The chain couples TRBV5-5 to TRBJ2-1; 12 nucleotides match TRBD2. J lost 3 bases, V lost 3 bases, and 7 bases had no gene match. The CDR3 covers 17 residues. Germline V gene sequence: CDR1 SGHKS, CDR2 YYEKEE (reference sequence). CDR3 bases: TGTGCCAGCAGCTCGGCTAGCGGGAGGGCCCTCTACAATGAGCAGTTCTTC. Its protein product is CASSSASGRALYNEQFF.

A few counts support this clonotype. The chain combines TRBV2 with TRBJ2-7, with TRBD2 matching 9 bases. The germline CDR1 and CDR2 sequences are SNHLY and FYNNEI. CDR3 length equals 14 residues. Trimming took 8 bases from V and 4 from J; bases not matched to a gene: 9. Here the CDR3 DNA reads TGTGCCAGCGGCAAAGCGGGGGGTCCTTACGAGCAGTACTTC. Its protein product is CASGKAGGPYEQYF.

The V and J genes are TRBV20-1 and TRBJ2-3; 7 bases are shared with TRBD1. Germline V gene lookup returns CDR1 DFQATT and CDR2 SNEGSKA (reference sequence). Trimming cost V 6 bases and J 2 bases; bases outside gene matches: 8. The CDR3 loop spans 14 amino acids. The CDR3 region has the DNA TGCAGTGCCCCAGTCGGGACAGTCACAGATACGCAGTATTTT. Its translation: CSAPVGTVTDTQYF.

On this clonotype itself: Germline and junction disagree at one end, which may indicate a read error. The rearrangement links TRBV12-3 or TRBV12-4 to TRBJ1-4; TRBD1 aligns across 10 bases. The CDR3 has 15 residues. DNA of the CDR3: TGTGCCAGCAGTCCTTGGGGACAGGGGATGGAAAAACCGTTTTTT. This codes for CASSPWGQGMEKPFF.

A word on this clonotype: The junction shows a germline mismatch at one end, possibly a read error. This sequence joins TRBV12-3 or TRBV12-4 and TRBJ1-6; D unclear. This CDR3 is built from 14 residues. CDR3: CASSLDSYKSPLHF. CDR3 sequence (DNA): TGTGCCAGCAGTTTAGACAGTTATAAGTCACCCCTCCACTTT.